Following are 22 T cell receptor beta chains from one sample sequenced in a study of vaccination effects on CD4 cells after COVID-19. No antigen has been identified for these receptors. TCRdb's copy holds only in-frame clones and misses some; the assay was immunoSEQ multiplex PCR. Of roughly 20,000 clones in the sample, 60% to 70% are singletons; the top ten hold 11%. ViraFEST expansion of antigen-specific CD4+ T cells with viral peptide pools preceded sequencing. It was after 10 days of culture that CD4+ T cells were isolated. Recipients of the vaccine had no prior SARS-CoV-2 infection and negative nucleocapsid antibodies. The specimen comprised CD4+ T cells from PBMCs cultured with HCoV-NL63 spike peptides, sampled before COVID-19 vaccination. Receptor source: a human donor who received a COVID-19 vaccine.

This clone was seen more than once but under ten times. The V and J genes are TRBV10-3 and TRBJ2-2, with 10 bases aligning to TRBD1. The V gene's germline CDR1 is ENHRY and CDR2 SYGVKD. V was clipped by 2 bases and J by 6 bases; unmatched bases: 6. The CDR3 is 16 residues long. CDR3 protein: CAISERTGTGAGELFF. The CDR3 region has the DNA TGTGCCATCAGTGAGAGAACCGGGACAGGGGCCGGGGAGCTGTTTTTT.

The CDR3: CASSQSDQPQHF. The CDR3 bases are TGTGCCAGCAGCCAAAGTGATCAGCCCCAGCATTTT. J is TRBJ1-5 and V is TRBV3-1 (or the pseudogene TRBV3-2); D call uncertain. CDR1 is LGHDT and CDR2 is YNNKEL in the germline V gene (reference sequence). The ends were cut back, 2 bases at V and 5 bases at J, with 4 bases in the middle. The CDR3 is made up of 12 amino acids.

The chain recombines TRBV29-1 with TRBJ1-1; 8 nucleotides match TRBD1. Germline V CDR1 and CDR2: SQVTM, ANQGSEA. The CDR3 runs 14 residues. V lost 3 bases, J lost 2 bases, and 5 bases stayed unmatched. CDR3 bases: TGCAGCGTTGAGAGGACAGGGCTAAACACTGAAGCTTTCTTT. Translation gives CSVERTGLNTEAFF.

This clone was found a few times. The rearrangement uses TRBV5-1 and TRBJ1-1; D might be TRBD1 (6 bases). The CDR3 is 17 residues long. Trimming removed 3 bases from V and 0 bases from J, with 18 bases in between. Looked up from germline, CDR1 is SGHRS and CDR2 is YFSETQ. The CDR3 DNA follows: TGCGCCAGCAGCTCCAAGGGAGGGGGATTCATGAACACTGAAGCTTTCTTT. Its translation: CASSSKGGGFMNTEAFF.

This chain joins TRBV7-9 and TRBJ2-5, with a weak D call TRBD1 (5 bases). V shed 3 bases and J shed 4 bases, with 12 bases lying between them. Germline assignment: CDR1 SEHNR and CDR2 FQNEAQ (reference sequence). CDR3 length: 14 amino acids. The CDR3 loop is CASSLRTFGETQYF. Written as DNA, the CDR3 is TGTGCCAGCAGCTTGAGGACATTCGGAGAGACCCAGTACTTC.

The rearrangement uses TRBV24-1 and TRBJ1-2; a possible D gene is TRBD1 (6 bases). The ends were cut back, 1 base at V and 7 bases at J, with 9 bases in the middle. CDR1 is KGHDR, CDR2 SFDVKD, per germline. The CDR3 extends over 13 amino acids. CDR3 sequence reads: CATSDFLGGGYTF. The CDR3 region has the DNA TGTGCCACCAGTGATTTTTTAGGGGGTGGCTACACCTTC.

The CDR3 protein is CASSLGAGGEQYF. CDR3 nucleotide sequence: TGTGCCAGCAGCTTAGGGGCTGGGGGCGAGCAGTACTTC. The chain carries TRBV7-9 and TRBJ2-7; perhaps D is TRBD1 or TRBD2 (5 bases each). The CDR3 contains 13 residues. The germline V and J ends were trimmed by 1 base and 6 bases, with 10 bases remaining between them. Germline CDR1 reads SEHNR; CDR2 reads FQNEAQ (reference sequence).

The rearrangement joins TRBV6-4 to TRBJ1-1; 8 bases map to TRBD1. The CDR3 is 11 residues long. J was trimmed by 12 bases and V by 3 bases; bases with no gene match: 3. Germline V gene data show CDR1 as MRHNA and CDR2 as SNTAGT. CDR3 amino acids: CASSEGTGTFF. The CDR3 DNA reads TGTGCCAGCAGTGAAGGGACAGGAACTTTCTTT.

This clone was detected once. The CDR3 DNA reads TGTGCCAGCAGCCAAGCGGACAGGGCCCTAAGTTCACCCCTCCACTTT. This sequence encodes CASSQADRALSSPLHF. The rearrangement joins TRBV3-1 (or the pseudogene TRBV3-2) to TRBJ1-6, with 8 bases fitting TRBD1. The V gene end was trimmed by 1 base and the J gene end by 9 bases; junction bases not matched to a gene: 8. The germline V gene encodes CDR1 LGHDT and CDR2 YNNKEL (reference sequence). This CDR3 is 16 amino acids long.

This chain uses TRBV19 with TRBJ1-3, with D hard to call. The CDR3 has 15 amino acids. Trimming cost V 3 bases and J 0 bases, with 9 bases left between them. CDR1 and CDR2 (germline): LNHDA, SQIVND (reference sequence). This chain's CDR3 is CASSMTQSSGNTIYF. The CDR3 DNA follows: TGTGCCAGTAGTATGACGCAGTCCTCTGGAAACACCATATATTTT.

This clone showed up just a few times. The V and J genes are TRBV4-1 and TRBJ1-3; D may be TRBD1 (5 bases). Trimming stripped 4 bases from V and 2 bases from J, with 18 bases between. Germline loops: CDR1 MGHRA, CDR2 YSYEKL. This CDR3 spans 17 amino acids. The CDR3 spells CASSRGGVVGTGNTIYF. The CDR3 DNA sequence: TGCGCCAGCAGCCGAGGAGGGGTTGTTGGCACTGGAAACACCATATATTTT.

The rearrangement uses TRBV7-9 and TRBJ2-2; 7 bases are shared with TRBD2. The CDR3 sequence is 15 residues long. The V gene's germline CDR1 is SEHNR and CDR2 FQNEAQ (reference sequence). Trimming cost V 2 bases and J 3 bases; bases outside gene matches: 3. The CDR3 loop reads CASSLRGSDTGELFF. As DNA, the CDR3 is TGTGCCAGCAGCTTACGCGGGAGTGACACCGGGGAGCTGTTTTTT.

CDR3 loop: CASSISSTDTQYF. CDR3 nucleotide sequence: TGTGCCAGCTCTATTTCTAGCACAGATACGCAGTATTTT. The chain recombines TRBV18 with TRBJ2-3; no firm D call. Trimming left V 6 bases short and J 0 bases short, with 7 bases between. The length of the CDR3 is 13 residues. Per germline, CDR1 KGHSH and CDR2 LQKENI. Full variable domain (outside the CDR3, taken from reference TRBV18 and TRBJ2-3): NAGVMQNPRHLVRRRGQEARLRCSPMKGHSHVYWYRQLPEEGLKFMVYLQKENIIDESGMPKERFSAEFPKEGPSILRIQQVVRGDSAAYFCASSISSTDTQYFGPGTRLTVL.

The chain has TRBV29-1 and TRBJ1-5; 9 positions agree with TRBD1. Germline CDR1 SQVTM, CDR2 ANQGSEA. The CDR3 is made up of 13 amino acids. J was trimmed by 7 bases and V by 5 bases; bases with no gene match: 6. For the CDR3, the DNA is TGCAGCGTTAGGGACAGGGTTGGCCAGCCCCAGCATTTT. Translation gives CSVRDRVGQPQHF.

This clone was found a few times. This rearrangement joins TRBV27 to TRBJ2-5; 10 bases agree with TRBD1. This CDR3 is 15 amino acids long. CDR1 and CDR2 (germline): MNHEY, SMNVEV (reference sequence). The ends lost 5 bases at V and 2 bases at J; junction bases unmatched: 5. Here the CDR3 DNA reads TGTGCCAGCAGTGTGACAGGGGGCGGGCAAGAGACCCAGTACTTC. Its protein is CASSVTGGGQETQYF.

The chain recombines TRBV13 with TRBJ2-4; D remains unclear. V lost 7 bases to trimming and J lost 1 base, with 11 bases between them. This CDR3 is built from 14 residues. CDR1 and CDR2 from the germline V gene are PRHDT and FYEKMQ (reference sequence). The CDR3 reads CASKVLGAKNIQYF. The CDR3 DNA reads TGTGCCAGCAAGGTGCTGGGGGCCAAAAACATTCAGTACTTC.

The CDR3 spells CASSSQQYLGYTF. In DNA form, the CDR3 reads TGTGCCAGCAGCTCCCAACAGTATCTTGGCTACACCTTC. This chain joins TRBV7-9 and TRBJ1-2; no firm D call. Trimming shortened V by 4 bases and J by 7 bases, and 13 bases separated the two germline ends. This CDR3 spans 13 amino acids. Germline V gives CDR1 SEHNR, CDR2 FQNEAQ (reference sequence).

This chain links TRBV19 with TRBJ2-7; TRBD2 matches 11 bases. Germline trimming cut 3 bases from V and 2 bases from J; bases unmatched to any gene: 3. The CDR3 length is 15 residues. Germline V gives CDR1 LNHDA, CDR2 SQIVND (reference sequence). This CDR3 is CASSIGLAGTYEQYF. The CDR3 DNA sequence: TGTGCCAGTAGTATTGGACTAGCGGGCACCTACGAGCAGTACTTC.

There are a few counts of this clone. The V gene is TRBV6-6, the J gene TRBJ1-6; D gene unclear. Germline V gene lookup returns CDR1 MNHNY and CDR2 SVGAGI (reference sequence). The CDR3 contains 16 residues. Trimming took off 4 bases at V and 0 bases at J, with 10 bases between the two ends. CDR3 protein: CASSSPGSSYNSPLHF. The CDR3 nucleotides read TGTGCCAGCAGTTCTCCCGGTAGCTCCTATAATTCACCCCTCCACTTT.

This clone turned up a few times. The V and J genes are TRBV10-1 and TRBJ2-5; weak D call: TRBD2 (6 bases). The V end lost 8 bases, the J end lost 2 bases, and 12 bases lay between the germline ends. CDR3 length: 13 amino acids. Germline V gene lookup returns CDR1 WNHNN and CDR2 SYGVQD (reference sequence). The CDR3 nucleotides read TGCGCCAGCTCCCGGGACTTACAAGAGACCCAGTACTTC. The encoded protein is CASSRDLQETQYF.

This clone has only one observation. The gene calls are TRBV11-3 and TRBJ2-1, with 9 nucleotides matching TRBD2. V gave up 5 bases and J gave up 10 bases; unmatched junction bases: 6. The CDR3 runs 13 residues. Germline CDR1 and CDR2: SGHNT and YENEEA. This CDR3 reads CASSPTTSGEQFF. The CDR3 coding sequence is TGTGCCAGCAGCCCGACCACTAGCGGGGAGCAGTTCTTC.

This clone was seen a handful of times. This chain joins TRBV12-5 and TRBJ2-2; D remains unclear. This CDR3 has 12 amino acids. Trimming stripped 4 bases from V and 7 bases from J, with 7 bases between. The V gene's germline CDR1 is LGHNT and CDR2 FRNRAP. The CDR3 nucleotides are TGTGCTAGTGGTTGGTTGCGCGGGGAGCTGTTTTTT. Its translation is CASGWLRGELFF.